This T cell receptor (beta chain) emerged from a study of cytotoxic CD8 clonotypes in ibrutinib-treated CLL. Study details: Response samples were taken after a median around 13 months of treatment, range 6 to 36.

The CDR3 is made up of 11 amino acids. Germline loops: CDR1 WSHSY, CDR2 SAAADI. V lost 6 bases and J 4 bases, leaving 6 bases between the germline ends. TCRdb keeps only in-frame clones here, not all; method: immunoSEQ multiplex PCR. The table records roughly 36,000 clones, more than 65% of them present only once. This clone has just a few counts. As yet, its antigen is unknown. The study, taken as a whole, reports: Sustained-remission and progressing patients had unequal sampling times. Upon ibrutinib response clonality rose, and upon progression it fell back toward baseline. Measured clonality at baseline was greater than in age-matched healthy donors and tracked with circulating CD8+ T-cell counts.

This sequence originates from a human donor with chronic lymphocytic leukemia. Source: PBMCs, taken before ibrutinib treatment. This chain connects TRBV10-2 to TRBJ1-2; D unresolved. As DNA, the CDR3 is TGCGCCAGCAGCGATCTCTATGGCTACACCTTC. Translation gives CASSDLYGYTF.